This T cell receptor beta chain was obtained from a study of regulatory T cells in long-lasting Graves disease. Broader study findings: TRBV28 was favored in persistent disease, as were TRBJ1-2 and TRBJ2-5. Analysis covered peripheral blood alone, not thyroid tissue.

Germline V gives CDR1 SNHLY, CDR2 FYNNEI. The CDR3 covers 14 residues. Relying on iRepertoire HTBI primers and Arm-PCR of CDR3 regions, the team built TCR beta libraries. MiXCR, applied by TCRdb to the multiplex PCR reads, yields one record per CDR3 protein. In the table there are approximately 350,000 distinct CDR3 sequences, about a sixth of which are singletons. This clonotype was picked up a small number of times. Its antigen is not identified. One end of the junction fails to match germline, which may point to a read error. Time point denoted: newly diagnosed GD, antithyroid drugs for less than 3 months. TCR sequences were obtained from RNA taken from PBMCs. These records were also assigned to another study, of T cells in Graves' hyperthyroidism and ophthalmopathy.

The chain joins TRBV2 to TRBJ1-2; a possible D gene is TRBD1 (6 bases). This TCR was sampled from a woman aged 18 to 35 with Graves disease. This sample comprised peripheral blood mononuclear cells (PBMCs), obtained at new diagnosis, from a patient treated with antithyroid drugs. The CDR3 DNA follows: TGTACCAGCAGCCCCCAGAACAGGGTCAATGGCTACACCTTC. This gives the protein CTSSPQNRVNGYTF.